Sequencing of this T cell receptor beta chain was carried out in a study of cytomegalovirus exposure and HLA in healthy donors. Germline CDR1 reads PRHDT; CDR2 reads FYEKMQ (reference sequence). The CDR3 consists of 14 residues. Trimming left V 4 bases short and J 4 bases short, with 12 bases between. The PCR was carried out with 60 Vbeta primers and 13 Jbeta primers. Profiled with immunoSEQ multiplex PCR; TCRdb holds only in-frame clones, not every one. The data contain tens of thousands of clones, about 79% of them singletons. Sequenced material: PBMCs. The chain employs TRBV13 and TRBJ2-3; maybe TRBD2 (5 bases). The TCR sequence derives from a woman under 30 in good health and CMV-seronegative. The CDR3 here is CASSSTQEADTQYF. Here the CDR3 DNA reads TGTGCCAGCAGCTCCACTCAGGAGGCAGATACGCAGTATTTT. Using reference TRBV13 and TRBJ2-3 for the parts outside the CDR3, the full variable domain is AAGVIQSPRHLIKEKRETATLKCYPIPRHDTVYWYQQGPGQDPQFLISFYEKMQSDKGSIPDRFSAQQFSDYHSELNMSSLELGDSALYFCASSSTQEADTQYFGPGTRLTVL.